The sequence of this T cell receptor beta chain was determined in a study of human T cells and chemical hapten exposure. Across the study: The cohort included alopecia areata under or over 50% scalp, totalis and universalis. General observations from the study: Healthy people's immune response may differ from that of the donors, who had alopecia.

This clonotype turned up a few times. The antigen is undetermined. The sample's time point: patch test 3, about 24 weeks after DPC sensitization. This sample's treatment: therapeutic diphenylcyclopropenone sensitization with weekly scalp DPC. Total RNA extraction was carried out from unfractionated whole blood. This CDR3 has 12 amino acids. Trimming stripped 5 bases from V and 6 bases from J, with 12 bases between. The germline CDR1 and CDR2 sequences are DFQATT and SNEGSKA (reference sequence). TCRdb passed the RACE reads through MiXCR, listing each CDR3 protein once. The sample includes over 150,000 distinct CDR3 sequences, around 30% seen only once; the top ten take under 2.5%.

The rearrangement links TRBV20-1 to TRBJ2-3; D is unresolved. This clonotype originated in a woman aged 18-35 years with alopecia areata. Some clones in this sample may be carry-over from other donors' samples. The source was whole blood, collected in connection with sensitization to the hapten diphenylcyclopropenone (DPC). This chain's CDR3 is CSALRPADTQYF. Written as DNA, the CDR3 is TGCAGTGCTCTCCGCCCAGCGGATACGCAGTATTTT.